Sequencing of this TCR beta chain was carried out in a study of siplizumab effects on memory and regulatory T cells. Germline CDR1 reads MNHEY; CDR2 reads SMNVEV (reference sequence). This CDR3 region has 19 residues. Unmatched junction bases numbered 11, after V lost 5 bases and J lost 1 base. Turning to this clone: Its antigen is unidentified.

Only in-frame clones appear in the TCRdb table, and some are missing; sequencing was by immunoSEQ multiplex PCR. The table shows roughly 100,000 clones, with under 95% occurring only once. Overall study results and limits: A significant reduction in alloreactive sequences traceable to unstimulated CD4+ memory cells was produced by siplizumab. Sequences below about 10^-5 frequency were poorly captured. As a result, only a minor fraction of alloreactive clones mapped to unstimulated subsets.

This rearrangement joins TRBV27 to TRBJ2-4, with 13 bases lining up with TRBD2. What was sequenced was CD4+ T cells sorted from blood. The sequence came from a human donor in good health. The CDR3 DNA reads as TGTGCCAGCAGTCCCCCGACTAGCGGGGGGTTGGGGGCCAAAAACATTCAGTACTTC. Translation gives CASSPPTSGGLGAKNIQYF.